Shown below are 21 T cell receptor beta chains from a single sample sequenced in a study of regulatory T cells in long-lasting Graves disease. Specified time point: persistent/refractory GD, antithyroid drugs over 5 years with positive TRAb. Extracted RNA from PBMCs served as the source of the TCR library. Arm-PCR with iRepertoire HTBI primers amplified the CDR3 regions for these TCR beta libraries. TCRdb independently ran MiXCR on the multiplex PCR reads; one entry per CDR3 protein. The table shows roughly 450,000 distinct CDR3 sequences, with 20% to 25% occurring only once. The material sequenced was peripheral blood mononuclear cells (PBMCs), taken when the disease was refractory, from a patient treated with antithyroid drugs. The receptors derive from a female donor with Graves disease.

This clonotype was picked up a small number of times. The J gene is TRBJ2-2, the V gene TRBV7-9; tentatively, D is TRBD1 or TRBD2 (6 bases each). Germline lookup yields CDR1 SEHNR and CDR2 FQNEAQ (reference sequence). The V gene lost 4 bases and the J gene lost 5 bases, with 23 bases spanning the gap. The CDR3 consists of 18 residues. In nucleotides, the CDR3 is TGTGCCAGCAGCTCTAAATACGGGGGCCGCCGTACTACCGGGGAGCTGTTTTTT. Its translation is CASSSKYGGRRTTGELFF. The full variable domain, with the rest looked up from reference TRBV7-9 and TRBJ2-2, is DTGVSQNPRHKITKRGQNVTFRCDPISEHNRLYWYRQTLGQGPEFLTYFQNEAQLEKSRLLSDRFSAERPKGSFSTLEIQRTEQGDSAMYLCASSSKYGGRRTTGELFFGEGSRLTVL.

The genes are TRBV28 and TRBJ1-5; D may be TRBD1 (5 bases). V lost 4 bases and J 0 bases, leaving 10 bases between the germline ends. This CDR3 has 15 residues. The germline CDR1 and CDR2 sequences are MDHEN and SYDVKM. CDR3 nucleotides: TGTGCCAGCAGTTCCCTGGGGCTTAGCAATCAGCCCCAGCATTTT. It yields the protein CASSSLGLSNQPQHF. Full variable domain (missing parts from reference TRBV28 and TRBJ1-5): DVKVTQSSRYLVKRTGEKVFLECVQDMDHENMFWYRQDPGLGLRLIYFSYDVKMKEKGDIPEGYSVSREKKERFSLILESASTNQTSMYLCASSSLGLSNQPQHFGDGTRLSIL.

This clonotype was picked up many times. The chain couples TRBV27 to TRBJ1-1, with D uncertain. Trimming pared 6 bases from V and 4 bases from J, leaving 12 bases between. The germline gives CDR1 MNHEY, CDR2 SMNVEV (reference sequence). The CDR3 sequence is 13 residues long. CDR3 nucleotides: TGTGCCAGCAGGCAGGTCTTGGGCACTGAAGCTTTCTTT. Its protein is CASRQVLGTEAFF.

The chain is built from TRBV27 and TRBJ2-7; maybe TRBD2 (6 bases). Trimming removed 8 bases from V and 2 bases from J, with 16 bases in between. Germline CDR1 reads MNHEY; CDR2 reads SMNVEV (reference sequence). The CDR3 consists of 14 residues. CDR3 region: CASANGAGTYEQYF. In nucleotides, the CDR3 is TGTGCCAGCGCCAACGGGGCGGGAACCTACGAGCAGTACTTC.

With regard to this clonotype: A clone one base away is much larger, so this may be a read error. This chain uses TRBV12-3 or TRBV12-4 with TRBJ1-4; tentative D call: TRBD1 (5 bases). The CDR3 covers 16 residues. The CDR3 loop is CAGSLGVQVRNEKLFF. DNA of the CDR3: TGTGCCGGCAGTTTAGGAGTACAGGTCCGGAATGAAAAACTGTTTTTT.

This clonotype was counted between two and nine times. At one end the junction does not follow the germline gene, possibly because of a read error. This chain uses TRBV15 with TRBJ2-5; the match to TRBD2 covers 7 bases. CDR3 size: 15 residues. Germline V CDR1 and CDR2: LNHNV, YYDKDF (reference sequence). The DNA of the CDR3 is TGTACCACCAGCAGAGCGGGGCCCTCACCGGAGACCCAGTACTTC. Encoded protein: CTTSRAGPSPETQYF. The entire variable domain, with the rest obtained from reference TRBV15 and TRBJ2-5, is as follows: DAMVIQNPRYQVTQFGKPVTLSCSQTLNHNVMYWYQQKSSQAPKLLFHYYDKDFNNEADTPDNFQSRRPNTSFCFLDIRSPGLGDTAMYLCTTSRAGPSPETQYFGPGTRLLVL.

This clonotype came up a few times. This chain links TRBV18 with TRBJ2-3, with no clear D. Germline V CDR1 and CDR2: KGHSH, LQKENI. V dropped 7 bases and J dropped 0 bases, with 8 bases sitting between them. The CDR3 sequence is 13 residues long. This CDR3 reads CASLSSSTDTQYF. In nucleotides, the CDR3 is TGTGCCAGCTTGTCCTCTAGCACAGATACGCAGTATTTT. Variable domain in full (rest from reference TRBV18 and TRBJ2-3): NAGVMQNPRHLVRRRGQEARLRCSPMKGHSHVYWYRQLPEEGLKFMVYLQKENIIDESGMPKERFSAEFPKEGPSILRIQQVVRGDSAAYFCASLSSSTDTQYFGPGTRLTVL.

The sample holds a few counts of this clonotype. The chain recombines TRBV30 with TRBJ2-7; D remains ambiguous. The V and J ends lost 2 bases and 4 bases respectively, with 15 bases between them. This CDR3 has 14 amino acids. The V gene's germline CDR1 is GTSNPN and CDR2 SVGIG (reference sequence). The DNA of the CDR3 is TGTGCCTGGAGTCCCCAGCGTACAACTTACGAGCAGTACTTC. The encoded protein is CAWSPQRTTYEQYF.

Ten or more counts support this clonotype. Here the CDR3 reads CASSPHGNYEQYF. DNA for the CDR3: TGTGCCAGCAGTCCACATGGGAACTACGAGCAGTACTTC. The chain combines TRBV28 with TRBJ2-7; no clear D gene. V shed 5 bases and J shed 3 bases, with 11 bases lying between them. The CDR3 has 13 residues. Germline lookup yields CDR1 MDHEN and CDR2 SYDVKM.

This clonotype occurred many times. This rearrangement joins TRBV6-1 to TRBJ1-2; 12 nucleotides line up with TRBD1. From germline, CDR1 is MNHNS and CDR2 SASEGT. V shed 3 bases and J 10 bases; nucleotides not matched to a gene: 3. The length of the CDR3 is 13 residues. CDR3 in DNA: TGTGCCAGCAGTGACCCGGGACAGGGGGCCTACACCTTC. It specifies CASSDPGQGAYTF.

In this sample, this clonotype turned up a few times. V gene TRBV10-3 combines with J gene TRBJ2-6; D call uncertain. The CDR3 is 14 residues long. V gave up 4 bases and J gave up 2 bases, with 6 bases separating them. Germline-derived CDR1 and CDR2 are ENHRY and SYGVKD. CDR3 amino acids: CAISVQTGANVLTF. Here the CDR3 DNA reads TGTGCCATCAGTGTCCAAACTGGGGCCAACGTCCTGACTTTC.

The DNA for the CDR3 is TGTGCCAGCAGCTTGGAAGCACGCCGGGTCTACGAGCAGTACTTC. This gives the protein CASSLEARRVYEQYF. The V call is TRBV7-2, the J call TRBJ2-7; D remains unclear. Germline V gene sequence: CDR1 SGHTA, CDR2 FQGNSA. The germline V and J ends were trimmed by 3 bases and 3 bases, with 15 bases remaining between them. The CDR3 covers 15 residues.

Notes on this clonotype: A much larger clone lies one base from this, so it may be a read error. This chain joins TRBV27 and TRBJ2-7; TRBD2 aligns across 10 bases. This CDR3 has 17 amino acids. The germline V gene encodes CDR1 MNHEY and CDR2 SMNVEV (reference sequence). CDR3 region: CVSSLDPGTSETGEQYF. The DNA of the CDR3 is TGTGTCAGCAGTTTAGACCCCGGGACTAGCGAGACGGGAGAGCAGTACTTC.

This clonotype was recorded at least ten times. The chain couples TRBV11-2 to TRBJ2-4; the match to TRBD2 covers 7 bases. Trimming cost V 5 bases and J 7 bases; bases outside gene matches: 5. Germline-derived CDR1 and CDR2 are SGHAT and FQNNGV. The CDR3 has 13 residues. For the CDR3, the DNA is TGTGCCAGCAGCCACGGGGGGTGGAACATTCAGTACTTC. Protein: CASSHGGWNIQYF. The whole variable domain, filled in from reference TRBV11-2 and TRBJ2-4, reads EAGVAQSPRYKIIEKRQSVAFWCNPISGHATLYWYQQILGQGPKLLIQFQNNGVVDDSQLPKDRFSAERLKGVDSTLKIQPAKLEDSAVYLCASSHGGWNIQYFGAGTRLSVL.

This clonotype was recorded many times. The CDR3 coding sequence is TGTGCCAGCAGCTTAGGGTCAGCGAGCTCCTACGAGCAGTACTTC. This sequence encodes CASSLGSASSYEQYF. This sequence joins TRBV7-2 and TRBJ2-7; no reliable D call. From germline, CDR1 is SGHTA and CDR2 FQGNSA. The CDR3 totals 15 residues. The V gene lost 1 base and the J gene lost 0 bases, with 10 bases spanning the gap.

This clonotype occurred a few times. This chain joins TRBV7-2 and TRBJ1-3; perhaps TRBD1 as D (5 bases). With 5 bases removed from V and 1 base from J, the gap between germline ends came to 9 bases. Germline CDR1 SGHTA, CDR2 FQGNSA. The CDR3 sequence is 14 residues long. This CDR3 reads CASSQPGSGNTIYF. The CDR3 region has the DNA TGTGCCAGCAGCCAGCCAGGGTCTGGAAACACCATATATTTT.

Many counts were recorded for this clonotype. Written as DNA, the CDR3 is TGTGCCAGCAGTGACCCAGCGGGAGTGGGCGGGGAGCTGTTTTTT. Protein: CASSDPAGVGGELFF. This chain uses TRBV2 with TRBJ2-2, with TRBD2 matching 8 bases. CDR1 SNHLY and CDR2 FYNNEI come from the germline V gene. The CDR3 loop spans 15 amino acids. Losses at the gene ends were 3 bases for V and 7 bases for J; bases not matched to a gene: 7.

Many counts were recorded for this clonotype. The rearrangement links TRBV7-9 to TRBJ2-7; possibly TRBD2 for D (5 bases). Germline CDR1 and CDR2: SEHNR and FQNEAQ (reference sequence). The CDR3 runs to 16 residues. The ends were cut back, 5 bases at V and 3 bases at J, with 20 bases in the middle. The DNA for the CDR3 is TGTGCCAGCAGCCCTCCAGGACTTCAGCTAGTCTACGAGCAGTACTTC. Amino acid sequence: CASSPPGLQLVYEQYF. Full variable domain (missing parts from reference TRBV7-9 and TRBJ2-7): DTGVSQNPRHKITKRGQNVTFRCDPISEHNRLYWYRQTLGQGPEFLTYFQNEAQLEKSRLLSDRFSAERPKGSFSTLEIQRTEQGDSAMYLCASSPPGLQLVYEQYFGPGTRLTVT.

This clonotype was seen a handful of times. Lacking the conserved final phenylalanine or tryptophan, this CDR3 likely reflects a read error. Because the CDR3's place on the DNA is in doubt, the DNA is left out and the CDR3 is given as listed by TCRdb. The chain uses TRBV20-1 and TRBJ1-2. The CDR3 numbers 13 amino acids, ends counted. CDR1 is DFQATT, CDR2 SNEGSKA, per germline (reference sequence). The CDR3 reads CSARETAYYGYAS.

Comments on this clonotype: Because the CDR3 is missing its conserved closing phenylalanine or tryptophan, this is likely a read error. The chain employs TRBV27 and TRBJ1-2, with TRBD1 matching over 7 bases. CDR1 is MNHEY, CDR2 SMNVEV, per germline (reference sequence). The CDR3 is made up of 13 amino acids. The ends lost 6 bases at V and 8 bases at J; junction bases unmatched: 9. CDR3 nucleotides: TGTGCCAGCAGCACGACAGGGTTCGAAGGCTACACCCTC. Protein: CASSTTGFEGYTL.

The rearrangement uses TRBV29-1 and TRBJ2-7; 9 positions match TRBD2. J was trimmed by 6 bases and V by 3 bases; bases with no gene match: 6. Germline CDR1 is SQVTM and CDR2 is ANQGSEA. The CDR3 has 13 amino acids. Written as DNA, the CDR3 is TGCAGCGTTGATGTGCTAGCGGGACTCGAGCAGTACTTC. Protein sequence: CSVDVLAGLEQYF.